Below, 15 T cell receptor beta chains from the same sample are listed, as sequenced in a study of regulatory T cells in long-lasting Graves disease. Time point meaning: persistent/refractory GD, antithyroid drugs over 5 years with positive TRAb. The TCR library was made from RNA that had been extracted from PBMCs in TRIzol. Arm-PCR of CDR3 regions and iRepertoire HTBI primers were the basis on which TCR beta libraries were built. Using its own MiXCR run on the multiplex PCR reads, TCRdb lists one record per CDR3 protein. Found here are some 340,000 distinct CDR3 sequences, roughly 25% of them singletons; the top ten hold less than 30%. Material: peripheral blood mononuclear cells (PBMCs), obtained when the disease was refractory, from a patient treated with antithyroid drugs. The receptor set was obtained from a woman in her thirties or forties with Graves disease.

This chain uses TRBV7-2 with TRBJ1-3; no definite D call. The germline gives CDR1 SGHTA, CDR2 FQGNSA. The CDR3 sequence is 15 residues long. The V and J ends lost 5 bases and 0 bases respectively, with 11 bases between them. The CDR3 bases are TGTGCCAGCAGCCCCGGGCCCCGCTCTGGAAACACCATATATTTT. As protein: CASSPGPRSGNTIYF.

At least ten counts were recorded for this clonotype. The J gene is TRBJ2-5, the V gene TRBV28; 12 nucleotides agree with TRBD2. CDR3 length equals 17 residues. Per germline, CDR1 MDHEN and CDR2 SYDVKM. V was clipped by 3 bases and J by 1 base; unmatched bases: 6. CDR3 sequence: CASSFPTSGRTQETQYF. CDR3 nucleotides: TGTGCCAGCAGTTTTCCGACTAGCGGGAGAACCCAAGAGACCCAGTACTTC.

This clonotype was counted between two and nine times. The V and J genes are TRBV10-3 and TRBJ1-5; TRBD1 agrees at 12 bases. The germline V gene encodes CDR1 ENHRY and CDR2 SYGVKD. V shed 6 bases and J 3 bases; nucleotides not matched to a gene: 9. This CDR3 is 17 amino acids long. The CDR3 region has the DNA TGTGCCATCAGCCCGGGACAGGGGGCGCGGGTCAATCAGCCCCAGCATTTT. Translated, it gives CAISPGQGARVNQPQHF.

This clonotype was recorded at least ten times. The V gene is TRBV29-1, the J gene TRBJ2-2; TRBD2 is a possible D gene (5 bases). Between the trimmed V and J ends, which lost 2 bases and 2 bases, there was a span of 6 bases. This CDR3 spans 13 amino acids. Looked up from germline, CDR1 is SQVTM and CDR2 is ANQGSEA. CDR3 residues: CSVERENTGELFF. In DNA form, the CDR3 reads TGCAGCGTTGAACGGGAAAACACCGGGGAGCTGTTTTTT.

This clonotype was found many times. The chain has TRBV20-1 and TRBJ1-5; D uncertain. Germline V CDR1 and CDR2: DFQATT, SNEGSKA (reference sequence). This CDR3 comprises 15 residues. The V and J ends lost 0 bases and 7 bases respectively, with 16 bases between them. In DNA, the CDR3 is TGCAGTGCTAGAGATGGTCCGGATATTAACCAGCCCCAGCATTTT. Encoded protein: CSARDGPDINQPQHF.

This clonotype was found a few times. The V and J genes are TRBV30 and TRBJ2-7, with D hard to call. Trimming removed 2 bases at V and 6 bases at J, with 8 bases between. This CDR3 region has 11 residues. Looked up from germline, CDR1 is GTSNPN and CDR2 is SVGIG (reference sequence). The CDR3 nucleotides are TGTGCCTGGAGTAAGGCCTCCGAGCAGTACTTC. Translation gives CAWSKASEQYF. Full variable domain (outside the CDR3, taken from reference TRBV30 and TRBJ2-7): SQTIHQWPATLVQPVGSPLSLECTVEGTSNPNLYWYRQAAGRGLQLLFYSVGIGQISSEVPQNLSASRPQDRQFILSSKKLLLSDSGFYLCAWSKASEQYFGPGTRLTVT.

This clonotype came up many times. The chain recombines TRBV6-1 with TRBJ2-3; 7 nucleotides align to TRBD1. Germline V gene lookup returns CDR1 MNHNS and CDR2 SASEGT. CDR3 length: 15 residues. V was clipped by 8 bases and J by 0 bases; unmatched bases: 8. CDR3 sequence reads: CASLTPGQSTDTQYF. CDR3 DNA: TGTGCCAGCCTGACTCCGGGACAGAGCACAGATACGCAGTATTTT.

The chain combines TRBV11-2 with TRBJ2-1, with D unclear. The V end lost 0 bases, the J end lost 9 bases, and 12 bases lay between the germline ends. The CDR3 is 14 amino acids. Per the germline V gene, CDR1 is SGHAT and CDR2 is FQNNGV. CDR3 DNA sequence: TGTGCCAGCAGCTTAGATCGGTTGTCGGGTGAGCAGTTCTTC. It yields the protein CASSLDRLSGEQFF.

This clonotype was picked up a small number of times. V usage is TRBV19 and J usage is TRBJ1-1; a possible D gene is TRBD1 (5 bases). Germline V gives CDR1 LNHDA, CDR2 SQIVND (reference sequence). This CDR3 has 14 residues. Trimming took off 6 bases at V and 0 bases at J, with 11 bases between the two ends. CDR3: CASRLTDLNTEAFF. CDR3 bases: TGTGCCAGTAGACTGACAGACCTGAACACTGAAGCTTTCTTT.

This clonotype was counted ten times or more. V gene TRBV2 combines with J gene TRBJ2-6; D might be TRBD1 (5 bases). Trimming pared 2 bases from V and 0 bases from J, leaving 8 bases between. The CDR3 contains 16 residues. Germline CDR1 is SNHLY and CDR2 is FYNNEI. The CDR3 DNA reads TGTGCCAGCAGTGAACGAGACAGCTCTGGGGCCAACGTCCTGACTTTC. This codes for CASSERDSSGANVLTF.

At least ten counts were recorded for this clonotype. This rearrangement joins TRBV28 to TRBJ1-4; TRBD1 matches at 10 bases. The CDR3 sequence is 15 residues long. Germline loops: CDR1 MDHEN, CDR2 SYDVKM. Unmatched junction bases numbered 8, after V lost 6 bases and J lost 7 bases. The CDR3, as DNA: TGTGCCAGCAGCCCTAGACAGGGGGCGGGTGAAAAACTGTTTTTT. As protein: CASSPRQGAGEKLFF. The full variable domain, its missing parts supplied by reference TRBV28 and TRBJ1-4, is DVKVTQSSRYLVKRTGEKVFLECVQDMDHENMFWYRQDPGLGLRLIYFSYDVKMKEKGDIPEGYSVSREKKERFSLILESASTNQTSMYLCASSPRQGAGEKLFFGSGTQLSVL.

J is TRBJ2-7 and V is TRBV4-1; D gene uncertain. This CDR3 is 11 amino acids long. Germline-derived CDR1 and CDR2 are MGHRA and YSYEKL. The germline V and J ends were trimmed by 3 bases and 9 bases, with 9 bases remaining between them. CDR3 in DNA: TGCGCCAGCAGCCACCACTATACGCAGTACTTC. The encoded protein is CASSHHYTQYF.

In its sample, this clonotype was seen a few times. CDR3 sequence reads: CASSLGGKLFF. CDR3 nucleotide sequence: TGTGCCAGCAGTCTGGGGGGGAAACTGTTTTTT. The chain employs TRBV27 and TRBJ1-4; the D gene is possibly TRBD1 (5 bases). The V end was cut by 5 bases, the J end by 11 bases, with 9 bases between. Germline CDR1 MNHEY, CDR2 SMNVEV (reference sequence). The length of the CDR3 is 11 residues.

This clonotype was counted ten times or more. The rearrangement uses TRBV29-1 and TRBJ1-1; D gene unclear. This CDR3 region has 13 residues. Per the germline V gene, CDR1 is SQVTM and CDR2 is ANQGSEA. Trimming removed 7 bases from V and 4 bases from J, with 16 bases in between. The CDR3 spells CSAQSQPGTEAFF. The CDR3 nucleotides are TGCAGCGCCCAGTCCCAACCGGGCACTGAAGCTTTCTTT. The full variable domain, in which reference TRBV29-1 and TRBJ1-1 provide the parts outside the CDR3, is SAVISQKPSRDICQRGTSLTIQCQVDSQVTMMFWYRQQPGQSLTLIATANQGSEATYESGFVIDKFPISRPNLTFSTLTVSNMSPEDSSIYLCSAQSQPGTEAFFGQGTRLTVV.

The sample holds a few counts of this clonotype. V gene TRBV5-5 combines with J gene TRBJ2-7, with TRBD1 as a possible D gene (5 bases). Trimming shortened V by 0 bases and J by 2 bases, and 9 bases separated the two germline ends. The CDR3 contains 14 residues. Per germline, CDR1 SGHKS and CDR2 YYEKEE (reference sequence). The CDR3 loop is CASSLALGPYEQYF. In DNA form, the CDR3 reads TGTGCCAGCAGCTTGGCCTTGGGGCCCTACGAGCAGTACTTC.